This T cell receptor (beta chain) appears in the sequencing data of a study of shared clonotypes between healthy human individuals. Trimming at V came to 1 base and at J to 7 bases, leaving 5 bases not matched to a gene. The CDR3 is 15 residues long. The germline V gene has CDR1 SEHNR and CDR2 FQNEAQ (reference sequence). The data were produced by immunoSEQ multiplex PCR, yet TCRdb's version contains in-frame clones alone and is incomplete. The sample holds millions of clones, just under 95% seen once. Terminally differentiated effector memory CD45RA+ cells were left out of the naive CD8 fraction, which was CD45RO-negative and positively selected for CCR7.

The sample taken for sequencing was naive CD8+ T cells sorted from blood. V usage is TRBV7-9 and J usage is TRBJ1-3; TRBD1 matches at 9 bases. The clonotype comes from a man between 18 and 35 years old in good health. DNA for the CDR3: TGTGCCAGCAGCTTAGAGGGACAGGGATGGAACACCATATATTTT. It is translated as CASSLEGQGWNTIYF. The full variable domain, with the rest looked up from reference TRBV7-9 and TRBJ1-3, is DTGVSQNPRHKITKRGQNVTFRCDPISEHNRLYWYRQTLGQGPEFLTYFQNEAQLEKSRLLSDRFSAERPKGSFSTLEIQRTEQGDSAMYLCASSLEGQGWNTIYFGEGSWLTVV.